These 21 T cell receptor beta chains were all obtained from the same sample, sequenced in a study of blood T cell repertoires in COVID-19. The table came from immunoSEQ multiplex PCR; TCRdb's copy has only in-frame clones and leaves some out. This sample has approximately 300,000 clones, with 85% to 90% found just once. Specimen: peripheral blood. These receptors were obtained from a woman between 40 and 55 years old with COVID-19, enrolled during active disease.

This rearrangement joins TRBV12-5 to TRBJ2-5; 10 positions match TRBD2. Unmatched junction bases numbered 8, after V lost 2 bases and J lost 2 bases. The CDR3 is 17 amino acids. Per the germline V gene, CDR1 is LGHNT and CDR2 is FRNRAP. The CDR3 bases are TGTGCTAGTGGTTTGATTCTAGCGGGGGACCGACAAGAGACCCAGTACTTC. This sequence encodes CASGLILAGDRQETQYF.

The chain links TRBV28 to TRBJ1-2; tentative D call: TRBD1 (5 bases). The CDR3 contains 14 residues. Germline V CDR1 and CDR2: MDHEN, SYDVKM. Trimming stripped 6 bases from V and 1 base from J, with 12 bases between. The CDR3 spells CASRSSGFNYGYTF. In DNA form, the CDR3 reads TGTGCCAGCAGGAGTTCAGGGTTTAACTATGGCTACACCTTC.

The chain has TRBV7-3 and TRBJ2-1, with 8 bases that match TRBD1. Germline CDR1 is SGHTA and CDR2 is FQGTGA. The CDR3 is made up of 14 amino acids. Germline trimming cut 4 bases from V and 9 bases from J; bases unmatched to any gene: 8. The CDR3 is CASSSTGTGGEQFF. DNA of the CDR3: TGTGCCAGCAGCTCGACCGGGACAGGTGGTGAGCAGTTCTTC.

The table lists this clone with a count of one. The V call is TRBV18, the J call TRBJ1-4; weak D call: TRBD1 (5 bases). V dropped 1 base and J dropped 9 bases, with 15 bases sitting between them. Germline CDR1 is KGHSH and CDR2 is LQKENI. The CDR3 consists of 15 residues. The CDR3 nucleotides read TGTGCCAGCTCACCACGTTCGCAGGGAACGAAAAAACTGTTTTTT. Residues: CASSPRSQGTKKLFF. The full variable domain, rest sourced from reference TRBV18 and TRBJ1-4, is NAGVMQNPRHLVRRRGQEARLRCSPMKGHSHVYWYRQLPEEGLKFMVYLQKENIIDESGMPKERFSAEFPKEGPSILRIQQVVRGDSAAYFCASSPRSQGTKKLFFGSGTQLSVL.

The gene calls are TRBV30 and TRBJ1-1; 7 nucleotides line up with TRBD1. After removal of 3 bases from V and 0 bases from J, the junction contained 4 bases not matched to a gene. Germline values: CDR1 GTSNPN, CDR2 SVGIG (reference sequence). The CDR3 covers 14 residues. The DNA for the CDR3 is TGTGCCTGGAGCCCCGGACAGGTGAACACTGAAGCTTTCTTT. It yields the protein CAWSPGQVNTEAFF.

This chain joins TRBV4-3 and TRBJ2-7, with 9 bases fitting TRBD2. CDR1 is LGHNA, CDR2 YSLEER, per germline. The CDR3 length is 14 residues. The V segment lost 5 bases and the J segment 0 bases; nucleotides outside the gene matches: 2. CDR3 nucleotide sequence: TGCGCCAGCAGCAGGACTAGCGTCTCCTACGAGCAGTACTTC. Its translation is CASSRTSVSYEQYF.

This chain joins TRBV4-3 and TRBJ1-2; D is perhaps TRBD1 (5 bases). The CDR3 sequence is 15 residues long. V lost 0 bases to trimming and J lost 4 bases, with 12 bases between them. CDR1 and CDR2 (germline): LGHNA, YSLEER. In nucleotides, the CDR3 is TGCGCCAGCAGCCAAGAGGCCAGGGATTTCTATGGCTACACCTTC. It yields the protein CASSQEARDFYGYTF.

CDR3 loop: CASRLETGRQAFF. The CDR3, as DNA: TGTGCCAGCAGACTCGAGACAGGGAGACAAGCTTTCTTT. This sequence joins TRBV12-3 or TRBV12-4 and TRBJ1-1; 7 nucleotides match TRBD1. V was pared by 6 bases and J by 9 bases, with 10 bases of the junction left unmatched. This CDR3 contains 13 residues.

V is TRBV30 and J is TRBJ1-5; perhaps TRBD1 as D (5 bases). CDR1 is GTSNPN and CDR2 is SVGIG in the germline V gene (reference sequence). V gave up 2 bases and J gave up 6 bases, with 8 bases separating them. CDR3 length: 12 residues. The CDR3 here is CAWSRGSQPQHF. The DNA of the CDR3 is TGTGCCTGGAGTCGGGGGTCTCAGCCCCAGCATTTT.

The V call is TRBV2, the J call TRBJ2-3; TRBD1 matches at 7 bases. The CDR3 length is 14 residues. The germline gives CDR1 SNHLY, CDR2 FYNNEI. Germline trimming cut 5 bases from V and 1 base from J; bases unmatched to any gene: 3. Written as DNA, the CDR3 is TGTGCCAGCAGTCCAGGGGGTGGCACAGATACGCAGTATTTT. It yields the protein CASSPGGGTDTQYF. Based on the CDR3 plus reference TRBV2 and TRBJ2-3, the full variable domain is EPEVTQTPSHQVTQMGQEVILRCVPISNHLYFYWYRQILGQKVEFLVSFYNNEISEKSEIFDDQFSVERPDGSNFTLKIRSTKLEDSAMYFCASSPGGGTDTQYFGPGTRLTVL.

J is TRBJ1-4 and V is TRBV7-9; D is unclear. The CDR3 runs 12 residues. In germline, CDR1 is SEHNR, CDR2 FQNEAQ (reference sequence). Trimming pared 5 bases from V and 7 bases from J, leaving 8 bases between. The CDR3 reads CASSLGLEKLFF. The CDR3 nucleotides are TGTGCCAGCAGCCTCGGACTTGAAAAACTGTTTTTT.

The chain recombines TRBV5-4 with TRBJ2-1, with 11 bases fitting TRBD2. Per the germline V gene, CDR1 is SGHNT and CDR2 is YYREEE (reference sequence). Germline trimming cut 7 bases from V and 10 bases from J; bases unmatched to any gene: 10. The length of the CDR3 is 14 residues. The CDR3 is CASGFSGGAREQFF. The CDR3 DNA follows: TGTGCCAGCGGTTTTAGCGGGGGGGCGCGGGAGCAGTTCTTC.

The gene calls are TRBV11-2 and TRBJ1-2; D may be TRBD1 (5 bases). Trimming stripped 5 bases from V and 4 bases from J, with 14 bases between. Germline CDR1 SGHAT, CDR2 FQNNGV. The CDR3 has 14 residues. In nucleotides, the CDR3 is TGTGCCAGCAGCAGCCGGGGGGAACTCTATGGCTACACCTTC. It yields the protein CASSSRGELYGYTF.

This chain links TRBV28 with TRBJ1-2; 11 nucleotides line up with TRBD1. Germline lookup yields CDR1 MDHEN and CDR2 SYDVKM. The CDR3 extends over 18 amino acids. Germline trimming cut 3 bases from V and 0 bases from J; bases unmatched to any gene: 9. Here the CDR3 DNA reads TGTGCCAGCAGTTTCTCGGACAGGGGGCAGTCTACTAACTATGGCTACACCTTC. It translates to CASSFSDRGQSTNYGYTF.

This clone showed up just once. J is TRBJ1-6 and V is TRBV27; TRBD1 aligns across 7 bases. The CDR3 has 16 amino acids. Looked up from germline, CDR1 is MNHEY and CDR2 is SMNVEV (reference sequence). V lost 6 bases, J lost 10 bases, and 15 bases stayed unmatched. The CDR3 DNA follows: TGTGCCAGCAGCCCCGGGACAGCCAAGGGATGGTCACCCCTCCACTTT. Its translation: CASSPGTAKGWSPLHF.

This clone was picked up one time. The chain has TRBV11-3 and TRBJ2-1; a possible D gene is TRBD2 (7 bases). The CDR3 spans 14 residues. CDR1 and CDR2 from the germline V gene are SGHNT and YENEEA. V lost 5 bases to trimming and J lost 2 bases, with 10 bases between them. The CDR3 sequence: CASSGEGAYNEQFF. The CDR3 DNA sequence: TGTGCCAGCAGCGGGGAGGGGGCCTACAATGAGCAGTTCTTC.

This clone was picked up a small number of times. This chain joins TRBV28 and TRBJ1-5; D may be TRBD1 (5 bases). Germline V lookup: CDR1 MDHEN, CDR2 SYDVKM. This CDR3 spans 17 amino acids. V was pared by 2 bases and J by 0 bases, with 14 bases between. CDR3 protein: CASSLRVGVGSNQPQHF. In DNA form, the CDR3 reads TGTGCCAGCAGTTTAAGAGTAGGGGTAGGTAGCAATCAGCCCCAGCATTTT.

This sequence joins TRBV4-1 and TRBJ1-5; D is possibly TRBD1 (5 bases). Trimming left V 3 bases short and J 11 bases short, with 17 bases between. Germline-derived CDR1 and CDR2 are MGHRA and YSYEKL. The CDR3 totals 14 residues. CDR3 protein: CASSQPREGKAQHF. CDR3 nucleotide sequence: TGCGCCAGCAGCCAGCCCAGGGAAGGAAAAGCCCAGCATTTT.

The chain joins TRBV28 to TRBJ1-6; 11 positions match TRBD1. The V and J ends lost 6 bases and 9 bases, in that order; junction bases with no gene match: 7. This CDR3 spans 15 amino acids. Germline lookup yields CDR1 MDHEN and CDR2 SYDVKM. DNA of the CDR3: TGTGCCAGCAGCTTAACCGGGACAGGGGGTTCACCCCTCCACTTT. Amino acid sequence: CASSLTGTGGSPLHF.

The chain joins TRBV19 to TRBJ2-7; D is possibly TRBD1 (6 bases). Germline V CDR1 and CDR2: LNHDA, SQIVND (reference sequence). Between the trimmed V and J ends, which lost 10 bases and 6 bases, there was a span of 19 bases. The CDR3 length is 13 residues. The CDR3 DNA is TGTGCCACTACCCGGGACACGGAATCCGAGCAGTACTTC. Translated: CATTRDTESEQYF.

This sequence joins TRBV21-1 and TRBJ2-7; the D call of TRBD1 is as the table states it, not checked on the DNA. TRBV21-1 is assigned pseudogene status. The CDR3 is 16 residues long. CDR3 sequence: CASSSRIMGTEYEQYF. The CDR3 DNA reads TGTGCCAGCAGCTCAAGGATTATGGGGACAGAGTACGAGCAGTACTTC.